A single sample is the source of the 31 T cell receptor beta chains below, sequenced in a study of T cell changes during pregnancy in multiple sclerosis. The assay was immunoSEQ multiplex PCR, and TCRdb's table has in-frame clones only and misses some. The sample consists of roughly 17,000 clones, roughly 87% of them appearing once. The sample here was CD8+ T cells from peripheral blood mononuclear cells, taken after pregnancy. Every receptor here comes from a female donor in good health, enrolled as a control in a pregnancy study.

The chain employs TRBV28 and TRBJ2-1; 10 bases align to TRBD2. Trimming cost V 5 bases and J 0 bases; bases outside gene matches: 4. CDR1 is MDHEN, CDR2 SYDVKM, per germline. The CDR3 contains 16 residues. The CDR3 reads CASSETSGRSYNEQFF. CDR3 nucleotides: TGTGCCAGCAGTGAGACTAGCGGGCGCTCCTACAATGAGCAGTTCTTC.

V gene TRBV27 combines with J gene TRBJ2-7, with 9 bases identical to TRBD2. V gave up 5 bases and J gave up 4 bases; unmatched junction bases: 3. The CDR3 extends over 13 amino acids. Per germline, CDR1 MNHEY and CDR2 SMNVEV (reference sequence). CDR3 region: CASSAGLAYEQYF. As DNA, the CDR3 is TGTGCCAGCAGTGCGGGACTAGCTTACGAGCAGTACTTC.

The CDR3 sequence is CASSFRDGGAQYF. In nucleotides, the CDR3 is TGTGCCAGCAGCTTTCGCGACGGGGGGGCCCAGTACTTC. The chain links TRBV7-9 to TRBJ2-5; 8 nucleotides align to TRBD2. The CDR3 loop spans 13 amino acids. The V gene end was trimmed by 3 bases and the J gene end by 9 bases; junction bases not matched to a gene: 6. From germline, CDR1 is SEHNR and CDR2 FQNEAQ (reference sequence).

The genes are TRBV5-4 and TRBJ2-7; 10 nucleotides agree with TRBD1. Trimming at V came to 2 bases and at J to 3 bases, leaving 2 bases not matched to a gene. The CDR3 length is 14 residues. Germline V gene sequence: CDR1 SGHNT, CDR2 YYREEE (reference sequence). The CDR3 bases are TGTGCCAGCAGCTTCCGGGACAGGGGCTACGAGCAGTACTTC. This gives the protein CASSFRDRGYEQYF.

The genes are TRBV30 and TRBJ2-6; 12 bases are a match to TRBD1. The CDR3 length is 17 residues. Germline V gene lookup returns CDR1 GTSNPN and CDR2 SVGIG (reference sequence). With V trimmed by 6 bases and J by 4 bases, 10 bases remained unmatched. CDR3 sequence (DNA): TGTGCCTGTTTTCCGGGACAGGGGGCGGACGGGGCCAACGTCCTGACTTTC. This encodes CACFPGQGADGANVLTF.

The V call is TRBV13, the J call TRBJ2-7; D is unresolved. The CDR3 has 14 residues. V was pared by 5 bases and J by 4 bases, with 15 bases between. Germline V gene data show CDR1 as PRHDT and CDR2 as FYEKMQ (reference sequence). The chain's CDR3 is CASSPRYKNYEQYF. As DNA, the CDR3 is TGTGCCAGCAGCCCTAGATACAAGAATTACGAGCAGTACTTC. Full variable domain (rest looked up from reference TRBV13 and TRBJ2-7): AAGVIQSPRHLIKEKRETATLKCYPIPRHDTVYWYQQGPGQDPQFLISFYEKMQSDKGSIPDRFSAQQFSDYHSELNMSSLELGDSALYFCASSPRYKNYEQYFGPGTRLTVT.

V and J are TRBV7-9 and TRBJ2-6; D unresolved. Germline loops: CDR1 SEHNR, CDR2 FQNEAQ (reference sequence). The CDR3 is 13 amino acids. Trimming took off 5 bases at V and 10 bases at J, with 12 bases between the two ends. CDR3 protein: CASSHAPLNVLTF. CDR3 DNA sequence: TGTGCCAGCAGCCACGCCCCCCTAAACGTCCTGACTTTC.

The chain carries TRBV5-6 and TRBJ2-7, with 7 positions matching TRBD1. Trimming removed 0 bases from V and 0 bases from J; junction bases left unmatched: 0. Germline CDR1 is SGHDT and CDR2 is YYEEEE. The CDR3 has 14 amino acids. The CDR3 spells CASSLGDSSYEQYF. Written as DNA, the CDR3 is TGTGCCAGCAGCTTGGGGGACAGCTCCTACGAGCAGTACTTC.

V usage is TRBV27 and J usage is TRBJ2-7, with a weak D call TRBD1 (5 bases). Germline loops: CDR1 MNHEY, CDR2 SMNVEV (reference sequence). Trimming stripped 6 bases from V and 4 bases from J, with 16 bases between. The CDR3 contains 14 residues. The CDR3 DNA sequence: TGTGCCAGCAGCACCATAGACAGCGTTTACGAGCAGTACTTC. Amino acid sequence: CASSTIDSVYEQYF.

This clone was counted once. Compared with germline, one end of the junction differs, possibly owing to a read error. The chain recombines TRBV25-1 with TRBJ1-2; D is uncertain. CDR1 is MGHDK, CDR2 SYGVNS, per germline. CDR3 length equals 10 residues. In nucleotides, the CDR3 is TGTGCCAGCCGTGGAAGTGGACTGCACTTC. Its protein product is CASRGSGLHF.

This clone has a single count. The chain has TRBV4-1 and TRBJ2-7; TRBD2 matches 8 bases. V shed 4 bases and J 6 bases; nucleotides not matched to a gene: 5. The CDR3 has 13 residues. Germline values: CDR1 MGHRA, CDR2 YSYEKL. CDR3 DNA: TGCGCCAGCAGCCTCGATAGCGGGATCGAGCAGTACTTC. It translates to CASSLDSGIEQYF.

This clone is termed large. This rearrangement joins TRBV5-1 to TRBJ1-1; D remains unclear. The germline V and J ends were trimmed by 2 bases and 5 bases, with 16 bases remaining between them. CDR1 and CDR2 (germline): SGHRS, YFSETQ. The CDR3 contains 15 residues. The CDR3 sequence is CASSFGRASETEAFF. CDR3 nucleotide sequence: TGCGCCAGCAGCTTCGGGAGGGCTTCGGAAACTGAAGCTTTCTTT. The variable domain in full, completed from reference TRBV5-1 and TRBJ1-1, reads KAGVTQTPRYLIKTRGQQVTLSCSPISGHRSVSWYQQTPGQGLQFLFEYFSETQRNKGNFPGRFSGRQFSNSRSEMNVSTLELGDSALYLCASSFGRASETEAFFGQGTRLTVV.

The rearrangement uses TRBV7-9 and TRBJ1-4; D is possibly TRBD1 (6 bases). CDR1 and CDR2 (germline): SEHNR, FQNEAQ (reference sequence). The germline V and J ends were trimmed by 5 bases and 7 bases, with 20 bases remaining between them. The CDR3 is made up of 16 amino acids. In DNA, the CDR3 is TGTGCCAGCAGCCCACCCGACAGGACCCCTCGTGAAAAACTGTTTTTT. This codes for CASSPPDRTPREKLFF.

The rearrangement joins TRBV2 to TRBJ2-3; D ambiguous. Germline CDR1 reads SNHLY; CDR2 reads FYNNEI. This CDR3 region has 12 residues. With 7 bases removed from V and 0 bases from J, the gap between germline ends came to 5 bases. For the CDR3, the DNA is TGTGCCAGCATATCTAGCACAGATACGCAGTATTTT. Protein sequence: CASISSTDTQYF.

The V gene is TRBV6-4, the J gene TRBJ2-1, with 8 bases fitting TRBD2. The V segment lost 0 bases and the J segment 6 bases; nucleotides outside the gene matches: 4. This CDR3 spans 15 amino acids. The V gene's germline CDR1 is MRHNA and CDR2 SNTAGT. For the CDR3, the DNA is TGTGCCAGCAGTGACTCTGCGGGGGGCGGCAATGAGCAGTTCTTC. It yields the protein CASSDSAGGGNEQFF.

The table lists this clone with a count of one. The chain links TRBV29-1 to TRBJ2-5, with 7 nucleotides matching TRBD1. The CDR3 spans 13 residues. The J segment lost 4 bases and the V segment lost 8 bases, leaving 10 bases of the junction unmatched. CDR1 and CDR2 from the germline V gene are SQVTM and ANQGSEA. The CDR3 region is CSFTGVFGETQYF. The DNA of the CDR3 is TGCAGCTTTACAGGGGTTTTTGGAGAGACCCAGTACTTC.

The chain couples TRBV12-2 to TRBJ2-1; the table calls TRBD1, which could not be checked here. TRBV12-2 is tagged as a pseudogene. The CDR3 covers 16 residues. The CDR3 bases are TGTGCAAGTCGCTTCCCCAGGTCGAGCTCCTACAATGAGCAGTTCTTC. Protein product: CASRFPRSSSYNEQFF.

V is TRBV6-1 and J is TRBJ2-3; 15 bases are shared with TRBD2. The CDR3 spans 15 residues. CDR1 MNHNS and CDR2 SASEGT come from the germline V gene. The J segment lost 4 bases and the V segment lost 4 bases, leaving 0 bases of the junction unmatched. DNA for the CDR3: TGTGCCAGCAGTGGGACTAGCGGGGGGGCAGATACGCAGTATTTT. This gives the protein CASSGTSGGADTQYF.

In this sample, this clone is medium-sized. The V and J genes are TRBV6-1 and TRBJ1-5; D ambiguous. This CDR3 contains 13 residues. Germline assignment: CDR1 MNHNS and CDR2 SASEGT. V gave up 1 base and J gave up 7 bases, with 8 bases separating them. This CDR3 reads CASSEEGVQPQHF. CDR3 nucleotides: TGTGCCAGCAGTGAAGAGGGAGTACAGCCCCAGCATTTT.

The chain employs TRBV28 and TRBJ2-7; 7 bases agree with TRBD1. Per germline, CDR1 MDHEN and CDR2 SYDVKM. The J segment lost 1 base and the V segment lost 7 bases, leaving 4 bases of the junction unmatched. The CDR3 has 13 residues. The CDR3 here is CASIGQESYEQYF. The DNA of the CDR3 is TGTGCCAGCATAGGACAGGAGTCCTACGAGCAGTACTTC.

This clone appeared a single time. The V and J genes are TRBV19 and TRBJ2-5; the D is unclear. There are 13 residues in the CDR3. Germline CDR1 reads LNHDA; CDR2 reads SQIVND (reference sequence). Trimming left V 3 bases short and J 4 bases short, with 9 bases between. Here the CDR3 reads CASSMFYRETQYF. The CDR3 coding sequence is TGTGCCAGTAGTATGTTTTACAGAGAGACCCAGTACTTC.

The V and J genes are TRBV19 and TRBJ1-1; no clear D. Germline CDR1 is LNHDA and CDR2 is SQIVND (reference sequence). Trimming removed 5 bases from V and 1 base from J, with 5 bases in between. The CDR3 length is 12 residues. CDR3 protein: CASSSGNTEAFF. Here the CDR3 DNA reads TGTGCCAGTAGTTCAGGGAACACTGAAGCTTTCTTT.

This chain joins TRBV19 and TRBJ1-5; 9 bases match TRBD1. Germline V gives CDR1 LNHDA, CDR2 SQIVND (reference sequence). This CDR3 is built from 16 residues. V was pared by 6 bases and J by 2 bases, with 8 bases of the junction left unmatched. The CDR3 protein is CASSGQGLGGNQPQHF. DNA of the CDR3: TGTGCCAGTAGCGGACAGGGGCTAGGGGGCAATCAGCCCCAGCATTTT.

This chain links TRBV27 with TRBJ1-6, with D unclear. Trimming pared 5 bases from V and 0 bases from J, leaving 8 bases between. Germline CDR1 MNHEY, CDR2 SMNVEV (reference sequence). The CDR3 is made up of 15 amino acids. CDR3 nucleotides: TGTGCCAGCAGTGCGGGTAGCTCCTATAATTCACCCCTCCACTTT. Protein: CASSAGSSYNSPLHF.

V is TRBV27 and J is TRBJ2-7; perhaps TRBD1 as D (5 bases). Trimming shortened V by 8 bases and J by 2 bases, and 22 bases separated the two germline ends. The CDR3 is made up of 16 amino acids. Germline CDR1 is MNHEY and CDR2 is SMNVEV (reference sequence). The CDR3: CASVGSGRFATYEQYF. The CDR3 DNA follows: TGTGCCAGCGTCGGGTCAGGGCGCTTTGCTACCTACGAGCAGTACTTC.

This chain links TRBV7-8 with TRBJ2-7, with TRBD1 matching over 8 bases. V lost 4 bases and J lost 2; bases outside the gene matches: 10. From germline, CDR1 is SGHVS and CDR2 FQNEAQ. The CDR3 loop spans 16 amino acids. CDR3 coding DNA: TGTGCCAGCAGCTCAGTAAGGGGACAGGCGACCTACGAGCAGTACTTC. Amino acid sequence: CASSSVRGQATYEQYF.

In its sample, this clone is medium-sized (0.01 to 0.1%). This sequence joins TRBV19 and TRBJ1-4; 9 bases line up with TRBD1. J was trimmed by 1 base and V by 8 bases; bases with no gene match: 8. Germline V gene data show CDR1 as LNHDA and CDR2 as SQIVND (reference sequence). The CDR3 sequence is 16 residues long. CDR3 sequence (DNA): TGTGCCAGTTCGCCGGGACAGGGTGGAACTAATGAAAAACTGTTTTTT. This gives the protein CASSPGQGGTNEKLFF.

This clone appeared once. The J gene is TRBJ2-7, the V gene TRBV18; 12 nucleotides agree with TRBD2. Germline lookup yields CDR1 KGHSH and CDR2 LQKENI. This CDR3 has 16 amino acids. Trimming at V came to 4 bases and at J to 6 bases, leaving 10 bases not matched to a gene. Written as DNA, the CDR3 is TGTGCCAGCTCACTCGGGACTAGCGGGTCCCCCGGCGAGCAGTACTTC. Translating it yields CASSLGTSGSPGEQYF. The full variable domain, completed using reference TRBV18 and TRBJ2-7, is NAGVMQNPRHLVRRRGQEARLRCSPMKGHSHVYWYRQLPEEGLKFMVYLQKENIIDESGMPKERFSAEFPKEGPSILRIQQVVRGDSAAYFCASSLGTSGSPGEQYFGPGTRLTVT.

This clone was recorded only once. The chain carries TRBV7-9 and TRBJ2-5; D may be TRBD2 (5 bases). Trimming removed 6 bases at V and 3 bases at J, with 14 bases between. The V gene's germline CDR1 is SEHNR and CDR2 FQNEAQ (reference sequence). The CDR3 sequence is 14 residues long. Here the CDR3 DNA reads TGTGCCAGCAGGGGCCCGGGAATAGAAGAGACCCAGTACTTC. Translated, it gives CASRGPGIEETQYF.

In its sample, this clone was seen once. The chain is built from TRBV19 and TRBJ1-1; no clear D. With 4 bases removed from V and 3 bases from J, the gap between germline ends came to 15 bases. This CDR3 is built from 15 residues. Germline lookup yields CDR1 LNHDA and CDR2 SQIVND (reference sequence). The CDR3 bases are TGTGCCAGTAGTAGGCGACGGGGTAGCGACACTGAAGCTTTCTTT. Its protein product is CASSRRRGSDTEAFF.

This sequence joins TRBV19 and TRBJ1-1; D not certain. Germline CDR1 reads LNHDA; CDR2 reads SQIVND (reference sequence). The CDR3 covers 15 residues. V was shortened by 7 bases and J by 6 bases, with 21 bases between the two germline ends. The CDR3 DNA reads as TGTGCCAGTACCCTAGGAACGCGGGGAATTCCTGAAGCTTTCTTT. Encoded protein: CASTLGTRGIPEAFF.